The source of this T cell receptor (beta chain) is a study of cytomegalovirus exposure and HLA in healthy donors. This clone is labeled as large. Its target is not known. 60 Vbeta and 13 Jbeta primers were used in PCR. TCRdb keeps only in-frame clones here, not all; method: immunoSEQ multiplex PCR. The sample gives some 99,000 clones, approximately 79% of which show up once; around 2% is in the top ten. Donors likely had unrecorded immune exposures despite being nominally healthy when sampled. Study-wide points: Available immune exposure information covered CMV serostatus only. The study assumed roughly uniform donor sequencing depth for presence/absence analyses.

Trimming removed 4 bases from V and 8 bases from J; junction bases left unmatched: 12. Germline V lookup: CDR1 SGHTS, CDR2 YDEGEE. CDR3 length: 15 residues. The sequence was obtained from a male donor in good health and CMV-seronegative. This chain links TRBV5-8 with TRBJ2-4; TRBD1 matches 7 bases. The sequenced material came from PBMCs. The CDR3 DNA sequence: TGTGCCAGCAGCCCAGGGACAGCCTTGCGTGACATTCAGTACTTC. Protein product: CASSPGTALRDIQYF.